The rows below give T cell receptor beta chains drawn from one sample of a study of cytomegalovirus exposure and HLA in healthy donors. Assay used: immunoSEQ multiplex PCR; TCRdb lists only in-frame clones, some missing. Of 90,000 to 100,000 clones listed, around 77% are singletons. The sample consisted of PBMCs. The receptors here all came from a female donor in good health and CMV-seronegative. CDR3s include the opening cysteine and the closing phenylalanine or tryptophan. A D gene is named only where the DNA matches it firmly. Only part of the rows carry a size: once, few, many, or a class if the clone is expanded.

j_call | v_call | d_call | clone_size | cdr3_nt | cdr3_aa
TRBJ2-7 | TRBV28 | TRBD2 | . | TGTGCCAGCAGCATACCGGGACTAGTGTTTGCGGGGCAGTACTTC | CASSIPGLVFAGQYF
TRBJ1-5 | TRBV28 | TRBD1 | . | TGTGCCAGCAGTTCGCCGACAGGGGGTCGCAATCAGCCCCAGCATTTT | CASSSPTGGRNQPQHF
TRBJ1-5 | TRBV4-1 | . | few | TGCGCCAGCAGCCGGAGGGAGGCGAGCAATCAGCCCCAGCATTTT | CASSRREASNQPQHF
TRBJ1-2 | TRBV19 | . | . | TGTGCCAGTAGTTCCACTTCAACCAACAGGGTGGGGAGCTATGGCTACACCTTC | CASSSTSTNRVGSYGYTF
TRBJ1-2 | TRBV28 | . | . | TGTGCCAGCACTCTTTCGCAGGGCCGACCAAACTATGGCTACACCTTC | CASTLSQGRPNYGYTF
TRBJ1-2 | TRBV27 | TRBD1 | . | TGTGCCAGCAGTGACAGGGACTATGGCTACACCTTC | CASSDRDYGYTF
TRBJ2-5 | TRBV10-1 | TRBD2 | . | TGCGCCAGCAGCGGGACTAGCGTCCGGGAGACCCAGTACTTC | CASSGTSVRETQYF
TRBJ2-7 | TRBV19 | TRBD2 | once | TGTGCCAGTAAGGCTGTCAGCGGGAGTGTCCACGAGCAGTACTTC | CASKAVSGSVHEQYF
TRBJ1-5 | TRBV2 | TRBD1 | . | TGTGCCAGCAGAATTGGACAGGGGGCACATAGCAATCAGCCCCAGCATTTT | CASRIGQGAHSNQPQHF
TRBJ2-7 | TRBV4-1 | TRBD1 | few | TGCGCCAGCAGCCTTCCGGGACAGTGGCCATCCTATTTGAGAGAGCAGTACTTC | CASSLPGQWPSYLREQYF
TRBJ1-2 | TRBV14 | TRBD1 | . | TGTGCCAGCAGACCCGCAGGGGGCGCTCAGTGGGGCTACACCTTC | CASRPAGGAQWGYTF
TRBJ1-1 | TRBV6-5 | TRBD1 | . | TGTGCCAGCAGGATACAGGGGGCCGGGGTGCGGGACGCTTTCTTT | CASRIQGAGVRDAFF
TRBJ1-2 | TRBV7-9 | . | few | TGTGCCAGCAGCCCTTCAGGGGATGGCTACACCTTC | CASSPSGDGYTF
TRBJ2-1 | TRBV11-1 | TRBD2 | . | TGTGCCAGCAGCTTGACTAGCGGGAGAGGGGATGAGCAGTTCTTC | CASSLTSGRGDEQFF
TRBJ1-2 | TRBV15 | . | . | TGTGCCACCAGCCAGCAGCGGGGACTGACGTATGGCTACACCTTC | CATSQQRGLTYGYTF
TRBJ2-3 | TRBV7-8 | TRBD2 | . | TGTGCCAGCACCACGGGACTAGCGGGGGGGCGGGGCACAGATACGCAGTATTTT | CASTTGLAGGRGTDTQYF
TRBJ1-6 | TRBV6-1 | . | . | TGTGCCAGCAGCATCCCGAGGACAAATTCACCCCTCCACTTT | CASSIPRTNSPLHF
TRBJ1-6 | TRBV11-2 | TRBD1 | . | TGTGCCAGCAGCTTAGCACCGGGTGAGGGGGCTAATTCACCCCTCCACTTT | CASSLAPGEGANSPLHF
TRBJ2-7 | TRBV27 | TRBD2 | . | TGTGCCAGCAGTGGGGGACTAGCGGGCTTCTCGTACGAGCAGTACTTC | CASSGGLAGFSYEQYF
TRBJ2-1 | TRBV30 | . | . | TGTGCCTGGAGGGAGGGGGGGCAATTGAGCAATGAGCAGTTCTTC | CAWREGGQLSNEQFF
TRBJ2-7 | TRBV18 | TRBD1 | . | TGTGCCAGCTCAATGACAGGGGAAACCTACGAGCAGTACTTC | CASSMTGETYEQYF
TRBJ2-7 | TRBV15 | TRBD2 | few | TGTGCCACCAGCAGGTCGACTAGCGGGGGGGGTTCCTACGAGCAGTACTTC | CATSRSTSGGGSYEQYF
TRBJ1-3 | TRBV10-3 | TRBD1 | . | TGTGCCATCAGTGAGGCCAGGGGGCTTGTCGGAAACACCATATATTTT | CAISEARGLVGNTIYF
TRBJ1-5 | TRBV21-1 | . | few | TGTGCCAGCAGCTCAAGGGGGAAATCAAATCAGCCCCAGCATTTT | CASSSRGKSNQPQHF
TRBJ1-4 | TRBV5-1 | . | . | TGCGCCAGCAGCTTGGGAGATAATGAAAAACTGTTTTTT | CASSLGDNEKLFF
TRBJ1-1 | TRBV13 | . | . | TGTGCCAGCAGCGGAGAGGTCCTCACAGGGTTGGGTGAAGCTTTCTTT | CASSGEVLTGLGEAFF
TRBJ2-7 | TRBV19 | TRBD2 | once | TGTGCCAGCGGGAGGGGCGGAACCTACGAGCAGTACTTC | CASGRGGTYEQYF
TRBJ1-1 | TRBV29-1 | TRBD1 | . | TGCCCTTTGGAGAGGACAGGTGACACTGAAGCTTTCTTT | CPLERTGDTEAFF
TRBJ2-7 | TRBV4-1 | TRBD1 | . | TGCGCCAGCAGCCCGACAGGGTCCTACGAGCAGTACTTC | CASSPTGSYEQYF
TRBJ2-1 | TRBV6-5 | TRBD2 | . | TGTGCCAGCAGTTACTCTGGGACTAGCGGGGGGGTGAGGCAGTTCTTC | CASSYSGTSGGVRQFF
TRBJ2-3 | TRBV28 | . | . | TGTGCCAGCAGTTTACCCCCCTCTGATACGCAGTATTTT | CASSLPPSDTQYF
TRBJ2-7 | TRBV6-5 | TRBD2 | . | TGTGCCAGCAGTCGGGGGGTCTACGAGCAGTACTTC | CASSRGVYEQYF
TRBJ2-3 | TRBV5-1 | . | once | TGCGCCAGCACTCGGGGAGGCCATATATCCCAGTATTTT | CASTRGGHISQYF
TRBJ2-7 | TRBV6-6 | TRBD1 | . | TGTGCCAGCAGTTACGACAGGGCCTCCTACGAGCAGTACTTC | CASSYDRASYEQYF
TRBJ1-3 | TRBV28 | . | . | TGTGCTTCGGAGGAGAGAACTGGAAACACCATATATTTT | CASEERTGNTIYF
TRBJ1-6 | TRBV2 | TRBD1 | . | TGTGCCAGCAGGCCAAAAGGACAGGGGGTTTATTCACCCCTCCACTTT | CASRPKGQGVYSPLHF
TRBJ1-2 | TRBV29-1 | TRBD1 | . | TGCAGCGTTGAAGATATTCTAGGACAGGGGGCGGATGGCTACACCTTC | CSVEDILGQGADGYTF
TRBJ2-1 | TRBV19 | TRBD2 | few | TGTGCCAGTAGTATAGTAAGCGGGGGATGGGATGAGCAGTTCTTC | CASSIVSGGWDEQFF
TRBJ2-7 | TRBV7-2 | TRBD2 | . | TGTGCCAGCAGAACTGAACTAGCGTTGGGCGAGCAGTACTTC | CASRTELALGEQYF
TRBJ2-1 | TRBV4-3 | . | . | TGCGCCAGCAGCCCCAGCGAAAGGAATAATGAGCAGTTCTTC | CASSPSERNNEQFF
TRBJ1-1 | TRBV11-2 | . | . | TGTGCCAGCAGCTTAAAGCCAGAAGCTTTCTTT | CASSLKPEAFF
TRBJ2-1 | TRBV19 | TRBD1 | . | TGTGCCAGTAGTAGGTTAAGGGACAGGAACAATGAGCAGTTCTTC | CASSRLRDRNNEQFF
TRBJ1-1 | TRBV7-8 | . | . | TGTGCCAGCAGCCCCCTTTGGGGCTCAAAGGCTGAAGCTTTCTTT | CASSPLWGSKAEAFF
TRBJ2-3 | TRBV11-2 | . | . | TGTGCCAGCTCATGGGGATCACCGGGAGCTGGGGATACGCAGTATTTT | CASSWGSPGAGDTQYF
TRBJ1-1 | TRBV18 | TRBD1 | . | TGTGCCAGCTCAATCGACAGGGGTCGAACTGAAGCTTTCTTT | CASSIDRGRTEAFF
TRBJ2-7 | TRBV7-9 | TRBD2 | . | TGTGCCAGCGGGCCGGGGGGGCACGGGTCCTACGAGCAGTACTTC | CASGPGGHGSYEQYF
TRBJ2-5 | TRBV4-3 | . | . | TGCGCCAGCAGCCAAGATCGGGATTTAGGCCAAGAGACCCAGTACTTC | CASSQDRDLGQETQYF
TRBJ2-7 | TRBV2 | . | . | TGTGCCAGCAGTGAGGGCAATTCCTACGAGCAGTACTTC | CASSEGNSYEQYF
TRBJ2-5 | TRBV5-4 | TRBD1 | . | TGTGCCAGCAGCCCAGAGGGGGCCGAGGCGGAGACCCAGTACTTC | CASSPEGAEAETQYF